The table lists the clone carrying this T cell receptor (beta chain) with many counts. Its antigen is as yet unknown. Via MiXCR, TCRdb re-called the RT-PCR reads, giving one row per CDR3 protein. The sample holds hundreds of thousands of distinct CDR3 sequences, 6% to 9% seen once. This sample stems from a study of response to subunit inactivated influenza vaccine. General study results and limits: After each seasonal influenza vaccination, few new T cells are recruited, the authors suggested.

Germline CDR1 reads DFQATT; CDR2 reads SNEGSKA (reference sequence). V was clipped by 0 bases and J by 0 bases, with 11 bases between them. The CDR3 totals 15 residues. Sequenced material: PBMCs from blood, taken around 2 years after vaccination. The clonotype originates from a man between 50 and 75 years old who received an inactivated influenza vaccine. The chain employs TRBV20-1 and TRBJ1-2; no firm D call. CDR3 protein: CSARDAGLANYGYTF. CDR3 DNA sequence: TGCAGTGCTAGAGATGCAGGATTAGCTAACTATGGCTACACCTTC.